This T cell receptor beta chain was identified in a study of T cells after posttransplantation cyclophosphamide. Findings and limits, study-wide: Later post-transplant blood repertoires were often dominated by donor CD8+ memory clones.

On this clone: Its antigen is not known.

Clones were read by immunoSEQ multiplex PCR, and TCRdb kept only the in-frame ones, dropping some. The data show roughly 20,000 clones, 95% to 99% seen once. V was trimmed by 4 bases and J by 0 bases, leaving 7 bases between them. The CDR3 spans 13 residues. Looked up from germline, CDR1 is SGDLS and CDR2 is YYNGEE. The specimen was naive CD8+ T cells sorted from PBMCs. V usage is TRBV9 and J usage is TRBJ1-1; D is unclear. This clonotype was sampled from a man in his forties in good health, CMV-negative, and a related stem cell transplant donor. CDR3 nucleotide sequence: TGTGCCAGCAGCCACGGGATGAACACTGAAGCTTTCTTT. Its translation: CASSHGMNTEAFF.